Presented here are 4 T cell receptor beta chains from one specimen sequenced in a study of blood T cells in healthy people across ages. The use of a sample-barcoded 5' primer and a J-beta primer mix characterized a second PCR of roughly 7 to 11 cycles. Via MiXCR, TCRdb re-called the 5' RACE reads, giving one row per CDR3 protein. This sample has about 400,000 distinct CDR3 sequences; about 49% occur once, and the top ten carry around 53%. The sequenced material came from blood. These receptors all come from a man aged 55 to 70 in good health.

This clonotype has a handful of counts. This chain joins TRBV28 and TRBJ2-7; possible D gene TRBD2, 6 bases. Germline V gives CDR1 MDHEN, CDR2 SYDVKM. The CDR3 contains 14 residues. Trimming removed 6 bases at V and 7 bases at J, with 19 bases between. CDR3 sequence reads: CASRTGFRDWEQYF. Written as DNA, the CDR3 is TGTGCCAGCAGAACCGGGTTCCGGGACTGGGAGCAGTACTTC.

The chain uses TRBV9 and TRBJ2-1; D gene ambiguous. The V end was cut by 6 bases, the J end by 3 bases, with 16 bases between. Germline V CDR1 and CDR2: SGDLS, YYNGEE. CDR3 length: 15 amino acids. In nucleotides, the CDR3 is TGTGCCAGCACCCCCTCCGAGCTAATCTACAATGAGCAGTTCTTC. Translated: CASTPSELIYNEQFF.

V and J are TRBV10-3 and TRBJ2-3; D possibly corresponds to TRBD2 (6 bases). The CDR3 is 16 amino acids. V was cut by 0 bases and J by 2 bases, with 12 bases left in between. Germline CDR1 is ENHRY and CDR2 is SYGVKD. The CDR3 DNA is TGTGCCATCAGTGAGTCGATAGGAGGGCTCACAGATACGCAGTATTTT. It specifies CAISESIGGLTDTQYF.

This chain uses TRBV20-1 with TRBJ2-3; tentative D call: TRBD2 (5 bases). Looked up from germline, CDR1 is DFQATT and CDR2 is SNEGSKA (reference sequence). V lost 1 base and J lost 2, with 13 bases in between. The CDR3 is 15 amino acids. CDR3 amino acids: CSARGRGLPTDTQYF. The CDR3 region has the DNA TGCAGTGCTAGAGGTCGAGGGTTACCCACAGATACGCAGTATTTT.